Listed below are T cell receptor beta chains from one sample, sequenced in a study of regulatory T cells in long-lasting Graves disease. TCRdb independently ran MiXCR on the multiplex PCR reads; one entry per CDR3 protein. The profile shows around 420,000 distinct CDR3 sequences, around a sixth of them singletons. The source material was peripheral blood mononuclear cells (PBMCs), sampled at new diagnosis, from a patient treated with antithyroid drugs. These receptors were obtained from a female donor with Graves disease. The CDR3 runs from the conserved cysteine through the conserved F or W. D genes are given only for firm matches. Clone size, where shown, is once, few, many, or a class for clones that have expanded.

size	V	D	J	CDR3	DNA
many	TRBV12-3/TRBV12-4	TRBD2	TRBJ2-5	CASKGRLAKEETQYF	TGTGCCAGCAAGGGCCGACTAGCGAAAGAAGAGACCCAGTACTTC
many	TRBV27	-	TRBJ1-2	CASSLMGNYGYTF	TGTGCCAGCAGTTTAATGGGGAATTATGGCTACACCTTC
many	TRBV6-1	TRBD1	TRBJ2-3	CASSWDRGLDTQYF	TGTGCCAGCAGCTGGGACAGGGGGCTGGATACGCAGTATTTT
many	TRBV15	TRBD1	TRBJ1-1	CATRRGQANAEAFF	TGTGCCACCAGAAGGGGACAGGCTAACGCTGAAGCTTTCTTT
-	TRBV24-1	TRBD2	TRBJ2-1	CASGTSGRFGDEQFF	TGTGCCAGCGGGACTAGCGGGAGATTTGGCGATGAGCAGTTCTTC
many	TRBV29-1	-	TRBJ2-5	CSVDRRGVLQTQYF	TGCAGCGTTGATCGCAGGGGAGTGTTACAGACCCAGTACTTC
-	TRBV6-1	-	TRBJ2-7	CASSNRGGGVVGQYF	TGTGCCAGCAGTAACCGGGGAGGAGGGGTGGTTGGGCAGTACTTC
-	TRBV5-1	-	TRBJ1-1	CASSLDGGGTEAFF	TGCGCCAGCAGCTTGGATGGGGGGGGCACTGAAGCTTTCTTT
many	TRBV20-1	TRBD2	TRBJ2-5	CSARGTSGRQETQYF	TGCAGTGCTAGAGGGACTAGCGGACGCCAAGAGACCCAGTACTTC
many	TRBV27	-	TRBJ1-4	CASSTLWGGALNEKLFF	TGTGCCAGCAGTACACTATGGGGTGGGGCCCTTAATGAAAAACTGTTTTTT
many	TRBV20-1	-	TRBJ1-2	CSARGTAYGYTF	TGCAGTGCTAGGGGGACCGCCTATGGCTACACCTTC
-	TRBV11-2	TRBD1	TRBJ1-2	CASSLAQGAYGYTF	TGTGCCAGCAGCTTAGCTCAGGGGGCTTATGGCTACACCTTC
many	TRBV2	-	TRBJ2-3	CASSERATPPTDTQYF	TGTGCCAGCAGTGAGCGAGCGACCCCTCCCACAGATACGCAGTATTTT
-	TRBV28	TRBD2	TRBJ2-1	CASSVRSGGLYNEQSF	TGTGCCAGCAGCGTTAGGAGCGGGGGCCTCTACAATGAGCAGTCCTTC
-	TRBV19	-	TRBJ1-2	CATERDYGYTF	TGTGCCACTGAACGGGACTATGGCTACACCTTC
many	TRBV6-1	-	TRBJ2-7	CASSHSSQQYF	TGTGCCAGCAGCCACTCTTCGCAGCAGTACTTC
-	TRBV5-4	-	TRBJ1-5	CASSLQGYGNQPQHF	TGTGCCAGCAGCTTGCAGGGCTATGGCAATCAGCCCCAGCATTTT
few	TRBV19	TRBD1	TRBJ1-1	CASIGDRGTEAFF	TGTGCCAGTATTGGGGACAGGGGGACTGAAGCTTTCTTT
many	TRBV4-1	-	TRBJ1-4	CASSQPGGKGKLFF	TGCGCCAGCAGCCAACCAGGCGGCAAGGGAAAACTGTTTTTT
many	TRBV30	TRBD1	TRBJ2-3	CAWSPGQEFTDTQYF	TGTGCCTGGAGTCCCGGACAGGAGTTCACAGATACGCAGTATTTT
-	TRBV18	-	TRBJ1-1	CASSPVERPEAFF	TGTGCCAGCTCACCAGTGGAAAGACCTGAAGCTTTCTTT
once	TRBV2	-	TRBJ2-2	CASITGLGAGELFF	TGTGCCAGCATTACGGGTTTGGGCGCCGGGGAGCTGTTTTTT
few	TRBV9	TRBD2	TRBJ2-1	CASSLRDYQTVRSSSYNEQFF	TGTGCCAGCAGCCTCCGGGACTATCAGACAGTTAGGTCTAGCTCCTACAATGAGCAGTTCTTC
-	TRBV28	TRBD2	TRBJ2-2	CASSCCLGLAGGALHTGELFF	TGTGCCAGCAGCTGCTGCCTGGGACTAGCGGGAGGTGCCCTTCACACCGGGGAGCTGTTTTTT
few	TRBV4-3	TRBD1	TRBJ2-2	CASSQEVPGQAIGRELFF	TGCGCCAGCAGCCAAGAGGTCCCGGGACAGGCTATTGGTAGGGAGCTGTTTTTT
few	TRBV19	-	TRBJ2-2	CASSTTGNTGELFF	TGTGCCAGTAGTACGACAGGGAACACCGGGGAGCTGTTTTTT
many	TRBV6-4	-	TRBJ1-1	CASSDSNGREAFF	TGTGCCAGCAGTGACTCGAATGGACGAGAAGCTTTCTTT
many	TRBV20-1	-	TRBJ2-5	CSAHQAGQGETQYF	TGCAGTGCTCACCAAGCCGGGCAGGGGGAGACCCAGTACTTC
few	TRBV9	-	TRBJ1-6	CASSVGRGSPLHF	TGTGCCAGCAGCGTAGGGAGGGGTTCACCCCTCCACTTT
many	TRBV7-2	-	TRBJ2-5	CASSSEAPIQETQYF	TGTGCCAGCAGCTCCGAAGCGCCGATCCAAGAGACCCAGTACTTC
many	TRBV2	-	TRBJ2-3	CASSDYRTPPGDTQYF	TGTGCCAGCAGTGATTATAGGACACCACCTGGGGATACGCAGTATTTT
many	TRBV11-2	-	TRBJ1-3	CASTRRPVSTSGNTIYF	TGTGCCAGCACCCGACGCCCGGTCAGCACCTCTGGAAACACCATATATTTT
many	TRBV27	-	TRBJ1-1	CASSLFLGPWLEAFF	TGTGCCAGCAGTTTATTCCTTGGCCCTTGGTTAGAAGCTTTCTTT
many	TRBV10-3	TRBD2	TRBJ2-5	CAINSGLAGEETQYF	TGTGCCATCAATAGCGGACTAGCGGGAGAAGAGACCCAGTACTTC
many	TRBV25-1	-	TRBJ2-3	CASSPRWAGTSTDTQYF	TGTGCCAGCAGTCCCAGATGGGCGGGGACTAGCACAGATACGCAGTATTTT
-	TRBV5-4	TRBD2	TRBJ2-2	CASSLELAGDTGELFF	TGTGCCAGCAGCTTGGAGCTAGCGGGGGACACCGGGGAGCTGTTTTTT
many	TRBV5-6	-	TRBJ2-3	CASSPWFHFGTDTQYF	-
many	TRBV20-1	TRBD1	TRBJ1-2	CSAGSIPGQTNYGYTF	TGCAGTGCTGGGAGCATACCGGGACAGACTAACTATGGCTACACCTTC
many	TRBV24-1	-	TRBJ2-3	CATSDGGTDTQYF	TGTGCCACCAGTGATGGAGGCACAGATACGCAGTATTTT
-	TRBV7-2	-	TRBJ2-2	CASSPPPGLNTGELFF	TGTGCCAGCAGCCCTCCCCCGGGACTTAACACCGGGGAGCTGTTTTTT